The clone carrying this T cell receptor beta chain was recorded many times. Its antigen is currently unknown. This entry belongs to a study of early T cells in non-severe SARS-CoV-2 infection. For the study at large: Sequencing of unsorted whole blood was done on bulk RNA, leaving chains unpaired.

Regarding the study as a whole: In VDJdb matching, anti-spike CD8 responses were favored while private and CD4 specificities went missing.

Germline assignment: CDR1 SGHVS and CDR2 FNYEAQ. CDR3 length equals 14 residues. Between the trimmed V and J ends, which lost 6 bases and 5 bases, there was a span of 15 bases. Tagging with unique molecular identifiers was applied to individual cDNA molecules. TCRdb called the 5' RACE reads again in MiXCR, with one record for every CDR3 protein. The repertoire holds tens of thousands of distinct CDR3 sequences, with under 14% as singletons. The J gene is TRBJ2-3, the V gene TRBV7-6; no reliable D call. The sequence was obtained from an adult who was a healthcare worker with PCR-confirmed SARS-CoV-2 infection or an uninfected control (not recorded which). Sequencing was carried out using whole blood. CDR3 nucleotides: TGTGCCAGCAGTTCCCGCCCCAAGGGAGATACGCAGTATTTT. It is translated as CASSSRPKGDTQYF.